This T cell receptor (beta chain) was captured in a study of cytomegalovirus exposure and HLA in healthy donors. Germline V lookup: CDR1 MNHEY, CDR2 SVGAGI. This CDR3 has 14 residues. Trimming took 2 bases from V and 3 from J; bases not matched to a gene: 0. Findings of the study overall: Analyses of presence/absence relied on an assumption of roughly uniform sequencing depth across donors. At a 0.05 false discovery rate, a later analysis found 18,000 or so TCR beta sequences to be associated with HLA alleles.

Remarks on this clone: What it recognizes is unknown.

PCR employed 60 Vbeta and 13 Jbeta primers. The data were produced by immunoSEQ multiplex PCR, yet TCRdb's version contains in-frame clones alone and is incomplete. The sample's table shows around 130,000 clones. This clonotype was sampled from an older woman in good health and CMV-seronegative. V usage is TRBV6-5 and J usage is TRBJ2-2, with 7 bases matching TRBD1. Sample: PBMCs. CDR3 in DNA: TGTGCCAGCAGTTACGACAGGGACACCGGGGAGCTGTTTTTT. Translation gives CASSYDRDTGELFF.